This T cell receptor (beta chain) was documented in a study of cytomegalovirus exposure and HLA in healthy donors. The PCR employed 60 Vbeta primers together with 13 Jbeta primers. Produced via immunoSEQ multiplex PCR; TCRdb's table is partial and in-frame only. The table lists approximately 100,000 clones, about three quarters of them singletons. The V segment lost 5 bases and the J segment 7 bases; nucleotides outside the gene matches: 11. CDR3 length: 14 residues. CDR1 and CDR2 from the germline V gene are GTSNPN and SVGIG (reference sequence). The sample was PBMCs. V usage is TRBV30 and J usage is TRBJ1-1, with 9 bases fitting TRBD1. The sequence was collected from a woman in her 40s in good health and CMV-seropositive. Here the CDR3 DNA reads TGTGCCTGGGTTAACAGGGGGCGAGCGTTTGAAGCTTTCTTT. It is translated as CAWVNRGRAFEAFF.